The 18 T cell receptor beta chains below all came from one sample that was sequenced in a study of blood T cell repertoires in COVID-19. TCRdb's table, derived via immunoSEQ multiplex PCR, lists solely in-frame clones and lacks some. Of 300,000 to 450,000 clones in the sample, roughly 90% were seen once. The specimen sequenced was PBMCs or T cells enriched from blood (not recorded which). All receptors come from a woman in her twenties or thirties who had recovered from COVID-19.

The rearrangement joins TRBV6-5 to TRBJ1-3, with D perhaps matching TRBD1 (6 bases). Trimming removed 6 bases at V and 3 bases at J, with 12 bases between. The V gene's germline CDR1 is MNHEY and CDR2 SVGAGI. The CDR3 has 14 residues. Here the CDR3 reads CASRAGEGGNTIYF. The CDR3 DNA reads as TGTGCCAGCAGGGCAGGGGAAGGTGGAAACACCATATATTTT.

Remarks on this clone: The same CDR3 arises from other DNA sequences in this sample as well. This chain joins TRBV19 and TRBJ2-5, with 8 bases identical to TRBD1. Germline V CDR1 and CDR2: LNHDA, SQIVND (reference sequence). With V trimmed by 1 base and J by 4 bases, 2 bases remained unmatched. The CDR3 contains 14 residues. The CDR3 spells CASSIGQGRETQYF. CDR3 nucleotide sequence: TGTGCCAGTAGTATAGGACAGGGGCGAGAGACCCAGTACTTC.

The CDR3 loop reads CASSVGQTDEQYF. The CDR3 region has the DNA TGTGCCAGCAGCGTAGGGCAAACCGACGAGCAGTACTTC. The genes are TRBV9 and TRBJ2-7; no reliable D call. CDR3 size: 13 residues. Trimming removed 0 bases at V and 5 bases at J, with 9 bases between. The germline V gene has CDR1 SGDLS and CDR2 YYNGEE.

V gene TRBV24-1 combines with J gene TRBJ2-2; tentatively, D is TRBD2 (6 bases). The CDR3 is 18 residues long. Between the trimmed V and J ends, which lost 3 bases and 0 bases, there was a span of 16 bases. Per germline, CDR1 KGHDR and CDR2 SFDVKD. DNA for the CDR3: TGTGCCACCAGTGATCGTAAAGGGACTCCGTCGAACACCGGGGAGCTGTTTTTT. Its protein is CATSDRKGTPSNTGELFF.

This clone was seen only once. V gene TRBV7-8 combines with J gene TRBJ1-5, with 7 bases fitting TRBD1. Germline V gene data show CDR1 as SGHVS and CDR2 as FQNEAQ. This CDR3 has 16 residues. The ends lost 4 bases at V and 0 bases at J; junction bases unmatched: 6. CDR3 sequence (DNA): TGTGCCAGCAGCTCCAGACAGGGTTATAGCAATCAGCCCCAGCATTTT. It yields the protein CASSSRQGYSNQPQHF.

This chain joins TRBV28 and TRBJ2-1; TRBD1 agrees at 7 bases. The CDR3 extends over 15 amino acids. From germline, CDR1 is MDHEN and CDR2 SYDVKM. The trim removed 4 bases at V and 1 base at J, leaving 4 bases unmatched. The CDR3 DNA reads TGTGCCAGCAGTTCCGACAGGGCTTCCTACAATGAGCAGTTCTTC. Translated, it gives CASSSDRASYNEQFF.

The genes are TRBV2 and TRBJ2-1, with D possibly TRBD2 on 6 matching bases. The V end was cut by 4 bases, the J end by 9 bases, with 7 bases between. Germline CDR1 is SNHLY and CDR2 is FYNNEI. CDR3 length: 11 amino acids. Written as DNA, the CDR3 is TGTGCCAGCAGTGGGCGGGGTGAGCAGTTCTTC. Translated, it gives CASSGRGEQFF.

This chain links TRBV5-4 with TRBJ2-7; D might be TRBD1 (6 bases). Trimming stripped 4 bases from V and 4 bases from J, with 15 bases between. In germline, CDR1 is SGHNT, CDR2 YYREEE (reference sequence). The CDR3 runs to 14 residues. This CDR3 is CASSPWGQGYEQYF. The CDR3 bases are TGTGCCAGCAGCCCGTGGGGACAAGGGTACGAGCAGTACTTC.

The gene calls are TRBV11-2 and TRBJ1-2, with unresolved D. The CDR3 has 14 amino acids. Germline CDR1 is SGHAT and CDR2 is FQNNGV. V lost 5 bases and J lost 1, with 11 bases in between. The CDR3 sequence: CASSNREINYGYTF. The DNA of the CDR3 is TGTGCCAGCAGCAACCGGGAGATTAACTATGGCTACACCTTC.

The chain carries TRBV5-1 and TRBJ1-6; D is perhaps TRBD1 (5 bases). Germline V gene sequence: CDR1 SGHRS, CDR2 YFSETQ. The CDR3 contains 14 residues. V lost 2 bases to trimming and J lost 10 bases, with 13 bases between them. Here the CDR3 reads CASSFGTGGSPLHF. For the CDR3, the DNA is TGCGCCAGCAGCTTCGGGACGGGGGGGTCACCCCTCCACTTT.

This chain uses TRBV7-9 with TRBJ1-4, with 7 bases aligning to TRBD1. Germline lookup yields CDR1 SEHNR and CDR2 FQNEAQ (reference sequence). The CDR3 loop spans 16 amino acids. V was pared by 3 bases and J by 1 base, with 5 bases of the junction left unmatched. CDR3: CASSFRQGKTNEKLFF. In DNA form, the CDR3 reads TGTGCCAGCAGCTTTAGACAGGGTAAAACTAATGAAAAACTGTTTTTT.

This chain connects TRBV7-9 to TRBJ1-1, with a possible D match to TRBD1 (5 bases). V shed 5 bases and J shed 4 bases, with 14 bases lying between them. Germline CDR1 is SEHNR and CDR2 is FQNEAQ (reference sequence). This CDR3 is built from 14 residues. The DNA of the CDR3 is TGTGCCAGCAGCCCCTACGGGGGTACCACTGAAGCTTTCTTT. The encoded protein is CASSPYGGTTEAFF. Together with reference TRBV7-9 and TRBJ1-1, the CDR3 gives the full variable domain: DTGVSQNPRHKITKRGQNVTFRCDPISEHNRLYWYRQTLGQGPEFLTYFQNEAQLEKSRLLSDRFSAERPKGSFSTLEIQRTEQGDSAMYLCASSPYGGTTEAFFGQGTRLTVV.

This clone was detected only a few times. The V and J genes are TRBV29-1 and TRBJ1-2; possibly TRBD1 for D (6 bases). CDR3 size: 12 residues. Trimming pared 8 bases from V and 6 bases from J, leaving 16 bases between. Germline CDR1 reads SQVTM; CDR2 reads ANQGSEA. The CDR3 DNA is TGCAGCTCGTGGGGGGGCGAGAATGGCTACACCTTC. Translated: CSSWGGENGYTF.

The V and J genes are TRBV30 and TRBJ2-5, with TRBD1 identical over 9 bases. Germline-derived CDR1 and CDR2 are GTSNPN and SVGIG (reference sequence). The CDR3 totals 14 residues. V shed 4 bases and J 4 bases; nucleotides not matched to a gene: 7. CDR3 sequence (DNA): TGTGCCTGGACAGCGACAGGGGGGTCAGAGACCCAGTACTTC. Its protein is CAWTATGGSETQYF.

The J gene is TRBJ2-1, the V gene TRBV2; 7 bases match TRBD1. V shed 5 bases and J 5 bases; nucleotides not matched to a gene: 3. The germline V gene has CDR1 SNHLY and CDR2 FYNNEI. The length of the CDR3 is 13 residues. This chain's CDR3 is CASSLDRDNEQFF. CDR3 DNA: TGTGCCAGCAGTCTCGACAGGGACAATGAGCAGTTCTTC. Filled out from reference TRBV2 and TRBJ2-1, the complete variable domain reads EPEVTQTPSHQVTQMGQEVILRCVPISNHLYFYWYRQILGQKVEFLVSFYNNEISEKSEIFDDQFSVERPDGSNFTLKIRSTKLEDSAMYFCASSLDRDNEQFFGPGTRLTVL.

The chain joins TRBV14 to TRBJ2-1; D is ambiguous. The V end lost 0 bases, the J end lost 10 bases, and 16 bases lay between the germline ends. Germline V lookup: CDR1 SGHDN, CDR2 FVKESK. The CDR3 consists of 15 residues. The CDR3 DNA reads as TGTGCCAGCAGCCAAGACAGACTGAATTTGAGGGAGCAGTTCTTC. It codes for CASSQDRLNLREQFF. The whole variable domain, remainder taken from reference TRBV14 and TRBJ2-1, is EAGVTQFPSHSVIEKGQTVTLRCDPISGHDNLYWYRRVMGKEIKFLLHFVKESKQDESGMPNNRFLAERTGGTYSTLKVQPAELEDSGVYFCASSQDRLNLREQFFGPGTRLTVL.

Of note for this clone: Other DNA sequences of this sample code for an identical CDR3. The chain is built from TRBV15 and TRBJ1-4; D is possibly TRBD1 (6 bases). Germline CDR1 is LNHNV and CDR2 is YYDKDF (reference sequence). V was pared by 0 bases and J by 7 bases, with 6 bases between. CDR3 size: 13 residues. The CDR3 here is CATSRDRGEKLFF. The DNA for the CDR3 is TGTGCCACCAGCAGAGACAGGGGTGAAAAACTGTTTTTT. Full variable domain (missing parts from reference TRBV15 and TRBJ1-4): DAMVIQNPRYQVTQFGKPVTLSCSQTLNHNVMYWYQQKSSQAPKLLFHYYDKDFNNEADTPDNFQSRRPNTSFCFLDIRSPGLGDTAMYLCATSRDRGEKLFFGSGTQLSVL.

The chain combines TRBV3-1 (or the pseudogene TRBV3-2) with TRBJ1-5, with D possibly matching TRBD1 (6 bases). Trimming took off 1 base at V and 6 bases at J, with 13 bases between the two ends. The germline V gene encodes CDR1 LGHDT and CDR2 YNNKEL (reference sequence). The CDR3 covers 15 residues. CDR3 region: CASSQGVGGGQPQHF. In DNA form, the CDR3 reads TGTGCCAGCAGCCAAGGAGTTGGGGGCGGTCAGCCCCAGCATTTT.